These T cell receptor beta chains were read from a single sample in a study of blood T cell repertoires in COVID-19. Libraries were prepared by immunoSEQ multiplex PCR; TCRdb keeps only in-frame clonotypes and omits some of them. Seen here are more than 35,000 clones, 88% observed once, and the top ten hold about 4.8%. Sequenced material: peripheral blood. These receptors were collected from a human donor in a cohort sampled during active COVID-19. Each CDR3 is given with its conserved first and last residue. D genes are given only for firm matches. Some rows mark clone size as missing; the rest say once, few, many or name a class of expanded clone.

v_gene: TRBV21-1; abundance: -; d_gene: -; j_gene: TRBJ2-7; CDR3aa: CASSKPPEDRLLYEQYF; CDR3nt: TGTGCCAGCAGCAAACCGCCCGAAGACAGGCTACTCTACGAGCAGTACTTC
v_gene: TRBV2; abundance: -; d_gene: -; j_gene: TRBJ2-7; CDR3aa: CASSESGTPSYEQYF; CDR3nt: TGTGCCAGCAGTGAATCTGGGACACCATCCTACGAGCAGTACTTC
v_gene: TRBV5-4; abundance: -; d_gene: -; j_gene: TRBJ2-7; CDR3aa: CASSLGGGEIYEQYF; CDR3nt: TGTGCCAGCAGCTTGGGAGGAGGGGAAATCTACGAGCAGTACTTC
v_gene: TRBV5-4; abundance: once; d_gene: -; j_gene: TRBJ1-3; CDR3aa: CASSRHKDTIYF; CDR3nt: TGTGCCAGCAGCCGCCACAAAGACACCATATATTTT
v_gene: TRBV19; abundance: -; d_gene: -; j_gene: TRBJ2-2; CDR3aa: CASSIQGTSGELFF; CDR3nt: TGTGCCAGTAGTATACAGGGGACGTCCGGGGAGCTGTTTTTT
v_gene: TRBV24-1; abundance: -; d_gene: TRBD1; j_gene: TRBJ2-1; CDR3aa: CATSDLARGQGNYEQFF; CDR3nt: TGTGCCACCAGTGATTTGGCTCGGGGACAGGGGAATTATGAGCAGTTCTTC
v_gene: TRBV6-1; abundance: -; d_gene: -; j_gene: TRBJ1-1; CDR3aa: CASSEGAAHEAFF; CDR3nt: TGTGCCAGCAGTGAAGGGGCCGCACACGAAGCTTTCTTT
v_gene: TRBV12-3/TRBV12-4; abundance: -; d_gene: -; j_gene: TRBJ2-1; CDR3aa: CASSSLSDRGQFF; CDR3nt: TGTGCCAGCAGTTCCCTTTCGGACCGGGGGCAGTTCTTC
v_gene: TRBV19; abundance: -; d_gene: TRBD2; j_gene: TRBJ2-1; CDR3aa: CASSPPGLGSDEQFF; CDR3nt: TGTGCCAGTAGCCCCCCGGGACTAGGCAGCGATGAGCAGTTCTTC
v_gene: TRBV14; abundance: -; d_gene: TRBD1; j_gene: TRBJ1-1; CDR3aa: CASRRGTGAGAFF; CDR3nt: TGTGCCAGCAGAAGGGGGACAGGGGCTGGAGCTTTCTTT
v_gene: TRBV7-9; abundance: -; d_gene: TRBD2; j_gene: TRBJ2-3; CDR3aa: CASSLALVAGDTQYF; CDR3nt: TGTGCCAGCAGCTTAGCTTTGGTAGCGGGAGATACGCAGTATTTT
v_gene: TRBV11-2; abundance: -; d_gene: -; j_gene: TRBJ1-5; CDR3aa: CASTLGGEGNQPQHF; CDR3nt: TGTGCCAGCACCCTTGGGGGGGAGGGCAATCAGCCCCAGCATTTT
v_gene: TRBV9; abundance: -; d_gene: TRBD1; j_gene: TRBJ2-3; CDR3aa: CASSVEGTDQTDTQYF; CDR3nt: TGTGCCAGCAGCGTAGAGGGGACAGACCAAACAGATACGCAGTATTTT
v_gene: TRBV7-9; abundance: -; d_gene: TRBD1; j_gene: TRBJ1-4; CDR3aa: CASSLDRGTNEKLFF; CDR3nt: TGTGCCAGCAGCCTGGACAGGGGGACGAATGAAAAACTGTTTTTT
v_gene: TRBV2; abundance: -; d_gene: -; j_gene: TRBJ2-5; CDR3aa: CASSWGSVQETQYF; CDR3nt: TGTGCCAGCAGTTGGGGCAGTGTCCAAGAGACCCAGTACTTC
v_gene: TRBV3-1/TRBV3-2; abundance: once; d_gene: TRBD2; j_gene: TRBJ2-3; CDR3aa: CASSYGLAGVVDTQYF; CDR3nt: TGTGCCAGCAGCTATGGACTAGCGGGAGTAGTGGATACGCAGTATTTT
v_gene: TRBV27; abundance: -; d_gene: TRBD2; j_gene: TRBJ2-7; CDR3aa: CASSSGTRASEQYF; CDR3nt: TGTGCCAGCAGTTCTGGGACTAGAGCTTCCGAGCAGTACTTC
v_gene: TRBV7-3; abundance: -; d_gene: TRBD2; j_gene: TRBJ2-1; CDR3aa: CASSLGGRVNEQFF; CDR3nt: TGTGCCAGCAGCTTAGGTGGGAGGGTCAATGAGCAGTTCTTC
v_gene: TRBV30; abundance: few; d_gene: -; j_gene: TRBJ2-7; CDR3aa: CAWNEPGYSYEQYF; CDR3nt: TGTGCCTGGAACGAGCCGGGATACTCCTACGAGCAGTACTTC
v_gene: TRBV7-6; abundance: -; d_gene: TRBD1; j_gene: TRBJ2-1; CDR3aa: CASSSRWDSWHEQFF; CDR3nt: TGTGCCAGCAGCTCCCGTTGGGACAGTTGGCATGAGCAGTTCTTC
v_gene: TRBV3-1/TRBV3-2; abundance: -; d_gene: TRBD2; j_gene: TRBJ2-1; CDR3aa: CASKPGGSSYNEQFF; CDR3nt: TGTGCCAGCAAGCCGGGAGGTAGCTCCTACAATGAGCAGTTCTTC
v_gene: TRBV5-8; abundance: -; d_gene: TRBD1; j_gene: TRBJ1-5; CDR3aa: CASRTGGLGNQPQHF; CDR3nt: TGTGCCAGCAGGACAGGGGGCCTCGGCAATCAGCCCCAGCATTTT
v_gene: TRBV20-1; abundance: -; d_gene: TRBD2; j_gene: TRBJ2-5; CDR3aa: CSASKTSGRGAQETQYF; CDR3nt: TGCAGTGCTAGTAAGACTAGCGGGAGGGGTGCCCAAGAGACCCAGTACTTC
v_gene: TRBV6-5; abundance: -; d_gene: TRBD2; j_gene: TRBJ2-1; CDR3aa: CASRPRLAGDDEQFF; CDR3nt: TGTGCCAGCAGGCCCCGACTAGCGGGAGATGATGAGCAGTTCTTC
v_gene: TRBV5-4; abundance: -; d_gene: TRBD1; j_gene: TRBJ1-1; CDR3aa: CASSFVDRDRSEAFF; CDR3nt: TGTGCCAGCAGTTTCGTCGACCGGGACAGATCTGAAGCTTTCTTT
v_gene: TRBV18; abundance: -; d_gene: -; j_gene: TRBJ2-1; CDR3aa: CASSPADNEQFF; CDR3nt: TGTGCCAGCTCACCTGCGGACAATGAGCAGTTCTTC
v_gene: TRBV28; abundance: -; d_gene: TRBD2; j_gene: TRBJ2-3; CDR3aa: CASSLSSGLTDTQYF; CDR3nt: TGTGCCAGCAGTTTATCTAGCGGCCTTACAGATACGCAGTATTTT
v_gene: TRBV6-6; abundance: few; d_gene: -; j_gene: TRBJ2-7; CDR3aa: CATAGGSSEQYF; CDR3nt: TGTGCCACCGCTGGTGGGAGTAGCGAGCAGTACTTC
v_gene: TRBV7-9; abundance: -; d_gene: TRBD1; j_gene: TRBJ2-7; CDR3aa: CASRSRGPSREQYF; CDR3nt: TGTGCCAGCAGGTCGAGGGGGCCCTCCCGCGAGCAGTACTTC
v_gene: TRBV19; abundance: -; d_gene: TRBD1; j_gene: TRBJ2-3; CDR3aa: CASSIRRDRGTDTQYF; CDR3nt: TGTGCCAGTAGTATTCGGCGGGACAGGGGAACAGATACGCAGTATTTT
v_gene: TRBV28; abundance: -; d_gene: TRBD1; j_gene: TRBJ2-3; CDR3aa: CASSSPPGQGTDTQYF; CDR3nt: TGTGCCAGCAGTTCTCCACCGGGACAGGGGACAGATACGCAGTATTTT
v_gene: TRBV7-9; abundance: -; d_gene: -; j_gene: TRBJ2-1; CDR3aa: CASSLGTLSYNEQFF; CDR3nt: TGTGCCAGCAGCCTGGGGACACTCTCCTACAATGAGCAGTTCTTC
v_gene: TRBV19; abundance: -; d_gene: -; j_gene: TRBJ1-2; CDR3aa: CASTMGEGRYTF; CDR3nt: TGTGCCAGTACCATGGGGGAGGGTCGCTACACCTTC
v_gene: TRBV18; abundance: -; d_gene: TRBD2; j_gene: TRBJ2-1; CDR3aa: CASSLPATSVEYNEQFF; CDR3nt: TGTGCCAGCTCACTACCGGCAACTAGCGTAGAATACAATGAGCAGTTCTTC
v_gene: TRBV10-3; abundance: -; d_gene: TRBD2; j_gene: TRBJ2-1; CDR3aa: CAIGGGDSDEQFF; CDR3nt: TGTGCCATCGGCGGGGGAGACTCCGATGAGCAGTTCTTC
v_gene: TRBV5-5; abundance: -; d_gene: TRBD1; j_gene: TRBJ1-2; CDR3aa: CASSLWTGPNYGYTF; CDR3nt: TGTGCCAGCAGCTTGTGGACAGGGCCTAACTATGGCTACACCTTC
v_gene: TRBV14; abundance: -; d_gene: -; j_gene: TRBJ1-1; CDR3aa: CASSQVGGGTEAFF; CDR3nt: TGTGCCAGCAGCCAAGTGGGGGGGGGCACTGAAGCTTTCTTT
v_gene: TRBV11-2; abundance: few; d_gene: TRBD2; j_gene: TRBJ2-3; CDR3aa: CASSLGGLAADTQYF; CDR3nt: TGTGCCAGCAGCTTAGGAGGACTAGCGGCAGATACGCAGTATTTT
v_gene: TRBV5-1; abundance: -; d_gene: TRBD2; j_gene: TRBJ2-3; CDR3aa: CASSLGSGTSGSRGTDTQYF; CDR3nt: TGCGCCAGCAGCTTGGGGTCCGGGACTAGCGGGAGCCGGGGCACAGATACGCAGTATTTT
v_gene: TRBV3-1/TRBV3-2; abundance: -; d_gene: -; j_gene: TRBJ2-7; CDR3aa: CASSQGPGVYEQYF; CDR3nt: TGTGCCAGCAGCCAGGGCCCGGGGGTCTACGAGCAGTACTTC
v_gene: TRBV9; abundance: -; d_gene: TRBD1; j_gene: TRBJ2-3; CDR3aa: CASSAPGGGTGAPDTQYF; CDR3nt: TGTGCCAGCAGCGCCCCCGGGGGGGGGACAGGGGCTCCAGATACGCAGTATTTT